Ten or more counts support the clone carrying this T cell receptor beta chain. Antigen: not known. These data originate in a study of T-cell reconstitution after alpha-beta-depleted transplantation in children. Germline assignment: CDR1 MDHEN and CDR2 SYDVKM. After removal of 7 bases from V and 4 bases from J, the junction contained 16 bases not matched to a gene. This CDR3 spans 17 amino acids. Construction of the TCRbeta library involved unique molecular identifiers. TCRdb reprocessed the PCR reads with MiXCR, giving one entry per CDR3 protein. Of 280,000 or so distinct CDR3 sequences listed, 9.5% to 13% are singletons. Study-wide findings and caveats: A year post-transplant, T-cell counts and diversity derived mostly from newly produced T cells. Approximately two months post-transplant, alpha-beta T cells reportedly originated from several hundred expanded graft clones.

This clonotype was sampled from a male patient between 2 and 10 years old who had a stem cell transplant for chronic granulomatous disease, so the T cells may come from the graft donor. The sample was peripheral blood, taken 180 days after TCRalphabeta/CD19-depleted stem cell transplant. V and J are TRBV28 and TRBJ2-7; TRBD1 matches 10 bases. CDR3 bases: TGTGCCAGCACCCGGGGACAGGGGAGATGTCGGGGTTACGAGCAGTACTTC. Translation: CASTRGQGRCRGYEQYF.